This T cell receptor beta chain was recovered during a study of CD4 T cells in relation to SARS-CoV-2 and coronaviruses. Unexposed donor CD4+ T cells date from about 2010-2018, before the COVID-19 pandemic. CD4+ T cells were isolated from the cells after roughly 11 days of culture. Assay used: immunoSEQ multiplex PCR; TCRdb lists only in-frame clones, some missing. The table includes roughly 30,000 clones, 70% to 85% detected once. From germline, CDR1 is LGHNA and CDR2 YNFKEQ. The CDR3 runs 14 residues. The V gene lost 0 bases and the J gene lost 5 bases, with 10 bases spanning the gap. In regard to this clone: Its target is not known.

This chain uses TRBV4-2 with TRBJ1-1; D gene unclear. The TCR originated in a human donor in good health. Material: CD4+ T cells from PBMCs, cultured in vitro. CDR3 in amino acids: CASSQEEGWTEAFF. CDR3 coding DNA: TGTGCCAGCAGCCAAGAAGAGGGCTGGACTGAAGCTTTCTTT.